The rows below give T cell receptor beta chains drawn from one sample of a study of siplizumab effects on memory and regulatory T cells. The data were produced by immunoSEQ multiplex PCR, yet TCRdb's version contains in-frame clones alone and is incomplete. The data show approximately 40,000 clones, around 92% seen once. Sequenced: naive CD4+ T cells sorted from blood. These receptor sequences come from a human donor in good health. CDR3s include the opening cysteine and the closing phenylalanine or tryptophan. A D gene is named only where the DNA matches it firmly. The size of a clone is reported for some rows only, either as once, few or many, or as a class for expanded clones.

>few|14|-|TRBV15|TRBJ1-2
CATRPSGQGYGYTF
TGTGCCACCAGACCCTCCGGGCAGGGCTATGGCTACACCTTC
>-|15|TRBD2|TRBV9|TRBJ2-2
CASSVRDYPSGELFF
TGTGCCAGCAGCGTGCGGGACTACCCGAGCGGGGAGCTGTTTTTT
>-|13|TRBD2|TRBV7-2|TRBJ2-3
CASSPGRGDTQYF
TGTGCCAGCAGCCCCGGGAGGGGGGATACGCAGTATTTT
>-|16|-|TRBV5-6|TRBJ2-5
CASSLWGRNRQETQYF
TGTGCCAGCAGCTTGTGGGGGCGGAACAGACAAGAGACCCAGTACTTC
>-|15|-|TRBV18|TRBJ1-1
CASSLSLGTNTEAFF
TGTGCCAGCTCACTTAGCCTTGGAACGAACACTGAAGCTTTCTTT
>-|14|TRBD1|TRBV2|TRBJ1-1
CASRDREVGTEAFF
TGTGCCAGCAGGGACAGGGAAGTCGGCACTGAAGCTTTCTTT
>-|16|TRBD2|TRBV5-1|TRBJ2-2
CASSILAGANTGELFF
TGCGCCAGCAGCATACTAGCGGGGGCGAACACCGGGGAGCTGTTTTTT
>-|16|TRBD1|TRBV27|TRBJ1-6
CASSAGQGGYNSPLHF
TGTGCCAGCAGTGCCGGACAGGGGGGCTATAATTCACCCCTCCACTTT
>-|15|TRBD1|TRBV5-1|TRBJ2-7
CASSLPQGAFYEQYF
TGCGCCAGCAGCTTGCCACAGGGGGCTTTTTACGAGCAGTACTTC
>-|17|TRBD2|TRBV5-4|TRBJ2-5
CASSPQAGGGVKETQYF
TGTGCCAGCTCCCCCCAAGCGGGAGGGGGGGTAAAAGAGACCCAGTACTTC
>-|14|-|TRBV11-3|TRBJ2-5
CASSLSTVQETQYF
TGTGCCAGCAGCTTGAGTACTGTACAAGAGACCCAGTACTTC
>few|13|-|TRBV18|TRBJ1-2
CASSPQANYGYTF
TGTGCCAGCTCCCCACAGGCAAACTATGGCTACACCTTC
>once|14|-|TRBV9|TRBJ1-1
CASSVGLTNTEAFF
TGTGCCAGCAGCGTAGGTCTCACGAACACTGAAGCTTTCTTT
>once|14|-|TRBV18|TRBJ1-1
CASSPQGTNTEAFF
TGTGCCAGCTCACCACAAGGTACCAACACTGAAGCTTTCTTT
>-|16|-|TRBV11-2|TRBJ2-3
CASRAWFGLGTDTQYF
TGTGCCAGCAGGGCTTGGTTCGGCCTGGGGACAGATACGCAGTATTTT
>-|16|-|TRBV15|TRBJ1-4
CATSRPTGSRSEKLFF
TGTGCCACCAGCAGACCGACCGGGAGCCGAAGTGAAAAACTGTTTTTT
>-|15|TRBD2|TRBV28|TRBJ2-6
CASSSAGAGANVLTF
TGTGCCAGCAGTTCGGCGGGGGCTGGGGCCAACGTCCTGACTTTC
>few|14|-|TRBV7-9|TRBJ1-1
CASSPLRHRGEAFF
TGTGCCAGCAGCCCACTAAGACATAGGGGTGAAGCTTTCTTT
>-|14|-|TRBV6-5|TRBJ2-1
CASSSTRYYNEQFF
TGTGCCAGCAGCTCGACCCGCTACTACAATGAGCAGTTCTTC
>-|15|TRBD2|TRBV18|TRBJ2-4
CASSHGGDTKNIQYF
TGTGCCAGCTCCCACGGGGGGGACACCAAAAACATTCAGTACTTC
>-|14|TRBD1|TRBV29-1|TRBJ1-1
CSVDLTGVGTEAFF
TGCAGCGTTGATCTCACAGGGGTCGGCACTGAAGCTTTCTTT
>-|19|TRBD2|TRBV9|TRBJ2-5
CASSVGRMGGTSAQETQYF
TGTGCCAGCAGCGTAGGACGTATGGGTGGGACTAGCGCTCAAGAGACCCAGTACTTC
>-|16|TRBD1|TRBV19|TRBJ2-7
CASSKGTGYESYEQYF
TGTGCCAGTAGTAAAGGGACAGGGTATGAGTCCTACGAGCAGTACTTC
>-|15|-|TRBV27|TRBJ1-5
CASSPPQFSNQPQHF
TGTGCCAGCAGCCCCCCCCAGTTTAGCAATCAGCCCCAGCATTTT
>-|16|TRBD1|TRBV2|TRBJ1-2
CASFSGQGAINYGYTF
TGTGCCAGCTTCTCGGGACAGGGGGCCATCAACTATGGCTACACCTTC
>-|11|-|TRBV19|TRBJ1-5
CATSSIGPQHF
TGTGCCACTAGTAGTATAGGGCCCCAGCATTTT
>-|12|-|TRBV11-2|TRBJ2-1
CASSPRRNEQFF
TGTGCCAGCAGCCCCCGCCGCAATGAGCAGTTCTTC
>-|15|TRBD1|TRBV6-6|TRBJ2-7
CASSYSQGRNYEQYF
TGTGCCAGCAGTTACTCACAGGGGAGAAACTACGAGCAGTACTTC
>-|15|-|TRBV11-2|TRBJ1-2
CASSPWGARDYGYTF
TGTGCCAGCAGCCCTTGGGGGGCGCGGGACTATGGCTACACCTTC
>-|12|-|TRBV11-2|TRBJ2-7
CASSVGDREQYF
TGTGCCAGCAGCGTTGGGGATCGCGAGCAGTACTTC
>-|11|-|TRBV19|TRBJ1-2
CASYFEYGYTF
TGTGCCAGTTACTTTGAGTATGGCTACACCTTC
>-|12|-|TRBV7-2|TRBJ1-4
CASSLAGQARFF
TGTGCCAGCAGCTTAGCAGGCCAAGCCAGATTTTTT
>-|15|-|TRBV19|TRBJ2-7
CASSRGAGGPNEQYF
TGTGCCAGTAGCCGGGGGGCAGGGGGCCCAAACGAGCAGTACTTC
>-|13|-|TRBV18|TRBJ2-5
CASSPQGLETQYF
TGTGCCAGCTCACCCCAGGGGCTAGAGACCCAGTACTTC
>-|11|-|TRBV5-6|TRBJ2-1
CASSFGQGQFF
TGTGCCAGCAGCTTCGGGCAGGGGCAGTTCTTC